This T cell receptor (beta chain) was identified in a study of Tregs in tolerant kidney transplant recipients. Study-level findings and limits: Biological reproducibility was not directly addressed, but technical replication error appeared minimal. In tolerant patients, donor-specific Tregs outgrew total Tregs, suggesting antigen-driven expansion.

About this clone itself: Its antigen is currently unknown.

The CDR3 length is 18 residues. In germline, CDR1 is MDHEN, CDR2 SYDVKM. With 4 bases clipped from V and 3 bases from J, the junction kept 8 bases outside the gene matches. Produced via immunoSEQ multiplex PCR; TCRdb's table is partial and in-frame only. The repertoire consists of 40,000 to 50,000 clones, with roughly 89% occurring once and the leading ten covering around 15%. The nonmyeloablative bone marrow transplants came from related graft donors, with transient mixed chimerism. Unstimulated regulatory T cells (CD4+CD25+CD127-), CD4+CD25- non-regulatory cells, CD4 and CD8 cells were FACS-sorted from thawed PBMCs.

This sequence originates from a human patient who received a combined kidney and bone marrow transplant. Some T cells here may be from the graft donor. The V call is TRBV28, the J call TRBJ2-3, with TRBD2 matching 15 bases. The source material was CD8+ T cells from blood (PBMCs), sampled 12 months after the transplant. The DNA of the CDR3 is TGTGCCAGCAGTTCCCCCCCGGGGACTAGCGGGAGGACAGATACGCAGTATTTT. Translated, it gives CASSSPPGTSGRTDTQYF.